The entry below describes one T cell receptor beta chain. The antigen is unknown. This sample is drawn from a study of T cell responses to AZD1222 COVID-19 vaccine. General study points: Vaccine-associated CD4 TCRs ranged over spike, dominating at 160-218 and 743-854. It should be noted that donors were predominantly white British and more often female, and clonal diversity was possibly underestimated. Reports indicate that nearly half of spike-specific TCRs are directed at unmutated variant regions.

V shed 7 bases and J 9 bases; nucleotides not matched to a gene: 7. Germline lookup yields CDR1 SEHNR and CDR2 FQNEAQ (reference sequence). This CDR3 is built from 14 residues. Produced via immunoSEQ multiplex PCR; TCRdb's table is partial and in-frame only. The table has 130,000 to 150,000 clones, just under 95% seen once; the top ten hold 1.7%. Sequencing was performed on peripheral blood, taken on day 0 of AZD1222 vaccination. The sequence was collected from an adult in good health. This rearrangement joins TRBV7-9 to TRBJ1-6; 9 bases align to TRBD1. This CDR3 is CASTWDREGSPLHF. CDR3 in DNA: TGTGCCAGCACGTGGGACAGGGAGGGTTCACCCCTCCACTTT.